The T cell receptor (beta chain) under discussion was sequenced for a study of blood T cell repertoires in COVID-19. Background on the study: Acute and convalescent COVID-19 specimens originated in the United States, Italy and Spain. Sources were T cells, B-cell-depleted T cells, or PBMCs; the material itself was cDNA or gDNA.

This clone came up once. The J segment lost 2 bases and the V segment lost 6 bases, leaving 9 bases of the junction unmatched. The CDR3 runs 15 residues. Germline V CDR1 and CDR2: SGHVS, FQNEAQ. Authors' processing steps: The authors estimated nucleated cell counts from reference gene primer amplification. Measured with immunoSEQ multiplex PCR; TCRdb has only the in-frame clones, and not every one. That table supplies the V and J calls and clone size; D and trimming were determined from the DNA. In the table there are approximately 350,000 clones, around 83% of which are singletons. J is TRBJ1-1 and V is TRBV7-8, with 7 bases identical to TRBD1. The receptor's source is a man under 40 with active or convalescent COVID-19. Input material: peripheral blood. The CDR3 protein is CASRLTGIRNTEAFF. The CDR3 DNA reads as TGTGCCAGCAGGTTGACAGGGATTCGCAACACTGAAGCTTTCTTT.